The rows below give T cell receptor beta chains drawn from one sample of a study of untreated major depressive disorder. Repertoires were generated with immunoSEQ multiplex PCR, while TCRdb's copy carries only in-frame clones and drops some. The table records around 13,000 clones, 80% to 95% of them present only once. The sample consisted of CD4+ T cells from PBMCs. These receptors were taken from a man younger than 45 with major depressive disorder. Both conserved end residues are part of each CDR3. The D gene is left open where the match is weak. Expanded clones are given a class, and other clones once, few, many or no size at all.

J gene: TRBJ1-2
D gene: TRBD1
CDR3 length: 12
clone size: .
V gene: TRBV28
CDR3 protein: CASSPRGHGYTF
CDR3 DNA: TGTGCCAGCAGTCCCAGGGGGCACGGCTACACCTTC

J gene: TRBJ2-6
D gene: .
CDR3 length: 12
clone size: .
V gene: TRBV30
CDR3 protein: CARDSGANVLTF
CDR3 DNA: TGTGCCCGGGACTCTGGGGCCAACGTCCTGACTTTC

J gene: TRBJ1-3
D gene: .
CDR3 length: 14
clone size: .
V gene: TRBV9
CDR3 protein: CASSVGASGNTIYF
CDR3 DNA: TGTGCCAGCAGCGTAGGGGCCTCCGGAAACACCATATATTTT

J gene: TRBJ2-5
D gene: .
CDR3 length: 14
clone size: .
V gene: TRBV7-9
CDR3 protein: CASSFDWLSETQYF
CDR3 DNA: TGTGCCAGCAGCTTCGATTGGTTGTCGGAGACCCAGTACTTC

J gene: TRBJ1-1
D gene: .
CDR3 length: 13
clone size: .
V gene: TRBV5-1
CDR3 protein: CASSGDGNTEAFF
CDR3 DNA: TGCGCCAGCAGCGGGGACGGGAACACTGAAGCTTTCTTT

J gene: TRBJ2-7
D gene: TRBD1
CDR3 length: 14
clone size: .
V gene: TRBV2
CDR3 protein: CASSSQGATYEQYF
CDR3 DNA: TGTGCCAGCAGTTCACAGGGGGCAACCTACGAGCAGTACTTC

J gene: TRBJ2-7
D gene: TRBD1
CDR3 length: 17
clone size: once
V gene: TRBV30
CDR3 protein: CAWSVWDRRKTAYEQYF
CDR3 DNA: TGTGCCTGGAGTGTATGGGACAGGAGAAAAACGGCGTACGAGCAGTACTTC

J gene: TRBJ2-6
D gene: .
CDR3 length: 15
clone size: .
V gene: TRBV5-1
CDR3 protein: CASSPKGAGANVLTF
CDR3 DNA: TGCGCCAGCAGCCCCAAGGGTGCTGGGGCCAACGTCCTGACTTTC

J gene: TRBJ1-6
D gene: .
CDR3 length: 14
clone size: .
V gene: TRBV6-5
CDR3 protein: CASCLQGYNSPLHF
CDR3 DNA: TGTGCCAGCTGCCTACAGGGCTATAATTCACCCCTCCACTTT

J gene: TRBJ1-2
D gene: .
CDR3 length: 14
clone size: .
V gene: TRBV6-1
CDR3 protein: CASSPSRNDYGYTF
CDR3 DNA: TGTGCCAGCAGCCCGTCCCGCAATGACTATGGCTACACCTTC

J gene: TRBJ1-1
D gene: .
CDR3 length: 12
clone size: .
V gene: TRBV19
CDR3 protein: CASKKGNTEAFF
CDR3 DNA: TGTGCCAGTAAGAAAGGGAACACTGAAGCTTTCTTT

J gene: TRBJ2-3
D gene: .
CDR3 length: 16
clone size: .
V gene: TRBV27
CDR3 protein: CASSLNLGTRTDTQYF
CDR3 DNA: TGTGCCAGCAGTTTAAATCTGGGGACCCGCACAGATACGCAGTATTTT

J gene: TRBJ2-7
D gene: TRBD1
CDR3 length: 16
clone size: .
V gene: TRBV5-6
CDR3 protein: CASSGWGQQDYYEQYF
CDR3 DNA: TGTGCCAGCAGCGGGTGGGGACAGCAGGATTACTACGAGCAGTACTTC

J gene: TRBJ1-2
D gene: TRBD1
CDR3 length: 14
clone size: .
V gene: TRBV6-1
CDR3 protein: CASSPGGANYGYTF
CDR3 DNA: TGTGCCAGCAGCCCAGGGGGGGCTAACTATGGCTACACCTTC

J gene: TRBJ2-2
D gene: .
CDR3 length: 13
clone size: .
V gene: TRBV9
CDR3 protein: CASSGDPTGELFF
CDR3 DNA: TGTGCCAGCAGTGGGGACCCAACCGGGGAGCTGTTTTTT

J gene: TRBJ1-4
D gene: .
CDR3 length: 17
clone size: .
V gene: TRBV15
CDR3 protein: CAKNRRWKKATNEKLFF
CDR3 DNA: TGTGCCAAAAACCGGAGATGGAAAAAGGCAACTAATGAAAAACTGTTTTTT

J gene: TRBJ2-3
D gene: TRBD2
CDR3 length: 15
clone size: .
V gene: TRBV5-1
CDR3 protein: CASRRTSPSTDTQYF
CDR3 DNA: TGCGCCAGCAGGAGGACTAGTCCTAGCACAGATACGCAGTATTTT

J gene: TRBJ1-3
D gene: .
CDR3 length: 12
clone size: .
V gene: TRBV6-5
CDR3 protein: CASSNSGNTIYF
CDR3 DNA: TGTGCCAGCAGCAACTCTGGAAACACCATATATTTT

J gene: TRBJ2-2
D gene: TRBD2
CDR3 length: 16
clone size: few
V gene: TRBV7-3
CDR3 protein: CASSLQAGVNTGELFF
CDR3 DNA: TGTGCCAGCAGCTTACAAGCGGGGGTGAACACCGGGGAGCTGTTTTTT

J gene: TRBJ2-3
D gene: TRBD2
CDR3 length: 16
clone size: .
V gene: TRBV6-4
CDR3 protein: CASSDRTSGGSDTQYF
CDR3 DNA: TGTGCCAGCAGTGACAGGACTAGCGGGGGTTCAGATACGCAGTATTTT

J gene: TRBJ1-2
D gene: .
CDR3 length: 14
clone size: few
V gene: TRBV5-8
CDR3 protein: CASSLLGARRGYTF
CDR3 DNA: TGTGCCAGCAGCTTGCTTGGGGCGAGACGGGGCTACACCTTC

J gene: TRBJ2-2
D gene: .
CDR3 length: 15
clone size: .
V gene: TRBV2
CDR3 protein: CASSGDTRNTGELFF
CDR3 DNA: TGTGCCAGCAGTGGGGACACACGGAACACCGGGGAGCTGTTTTTT

J gene: TRBJ1-2
D gene: TRBD1
CDR3 length: 15
clone size: .
V gene: TRBV6-5
CDR3 protein: CASSQTPGQGSGYTF
CDR3 DNA: TGTGCCAGCAGTCAGACACCAGGACAGGGGAGTGGCTACACCTTC

J gene: TRBJ2-7
D gene: .
CDR3 length: 15
clone size: once
V gene: TRBV9
CDR3 protein: CASSVIPGLEYEQYF
CDR3 DNA: TGTGCCAGCAGCGTCATACCGGGGCTAGAGTACGAGCAGTACTTC

J gene: TRBJ2-1
D gene: .
CDR3 length: 14
clone size: once
V gene: TRBV7-9
CDR3 protein: CASSFMGSLNEQFF
CDR3 DNA: TGTGCCAGCAGCTTTATGGGATCCCTCAATGAGCAGTTCTTC

J gene: TRBJ2-2
D gene: .
CDR3 length: 11
clone size: .
V gene: TRBV29-1
CDR3 protein: CTAGSQRELFF
CDR3 DNA: TGCACCGCGGGGTCCCAGAGGGAGCTGTTTTTT

J gene: TRBJ2-3
D gene: TRBD1
CDR3 length: 20
clone size: .
V gene: TRBV7-8
CDR3 protein: CASSWRRTGQGAGSTDTQYF
CDR3 DNA: TGTGCCAGCAGCTGGCGCCGAACCGGACAGGGGGCAGGTAGCACAGATACGCAGTATTTT

J gene: TRBJ1-2
D gene: .
CDR3 length: 15
clone size: .
V gene: TRBV7-9
CDR3 protein: CASSLVGSHNYGYTF
CDR3 DNA: TGTGCCAGCAGCTTAGTGGGCAGCCATAACTATGGCTACACCTTC

J gene: TRBJ1-2
D gene: .
CDR3 length: 16
clone size: once
V gene: TRBV11-3
CDR3 protein: CASSLIEGRCNYGYTF
CDR3 DNA: TGTGCCAGCAGCTTAATCGAAGGCAGGTGCAACTATGGCTACACCTTC

J gene: TRBJ2-5
D gene: TRBD2
CDR3 length: 13
clone size: .
V gene: TRBV2
CDR3 protein: CASNRGDPQAQYF
CDR3 DNA: TGTGCCAGCAACCGGGGGGACCCCCAGGCCCAGTACTTC

J gene: TRBJ2-3
D gene: TRBD1
CDR3 length: 19
clone size: .
V gene: TRBV9
CDR3 protein: CASSARTGGSASRTDTQYF
CDR3 DNA: TGTGCCAGCAGCGCCCGGACAGGGGGCTCAGCATCACGCACAGATACGCAGTATTTT

J gene: TRBJ1-2
D gene: .
CDR3 length: 15
clone size: .
V gene: TRBV6-1
CDR3 protein: CASSEPWGLNYGYTF
CDR3 DNA: TGTGCCAGCAGTGAACCTTGGGGGTTAAACTATGGCTACACCTTC

J gene: TRBJ2-7
D gene: TRBD2
CDR3 length: 13
clone size: few
V gene: TRBV2
CDR3 protein: CASRGEGSHEQYF
CDR3 DNA: TGTGCCAGCAGGGGGGAGGGTAGCCACGAGCAGTACTTC

J gene: TRBJ1-1
D gene: TRBD1
CDR3 length: 14
clone size: .
V gene: TRBV10-2
CDR3 protein: CASRQTGQDTEAFF
CDR3 DNA: TGCGCCAGCAGACAGACAGGGCAGGACACTGAAGCTTTCTTT

J gene: TRBJ1-1
D gene: .
CDR3 length: 14
clone size: .
V gene: TRBV4-1
CDR3 protein: CASSLVTANTEAFF
CDR3 DNA: TGCGCCAGCAGCCTTGTGACGGCGAACACTGAAGCTTTCTTT

J gene: TRBJ2-2
D gene: .
CDR3 length: 13
clone size: .
V gene: TRBV5-1
CDR3 protein: CASSFDFTGELFF
CDR3 DNA: TGCGCCAGCAGCTTCGACTTCACCGGGGAGCTGTTTTTT

J gene: TRBJ2-3
D gene: TRBD1
CDR3 length: 14
clone size: .
V gene: TRBV5-1
CDR3 protein: CASRTGQLTDTQYF
CDR3 DNA: TGCGCCAGCAGAACGGGACAGCTCACAGATACGCAGTATTTT

J gene: TRBJ1-1
D gene: .
CDR3 length: 15
clone size: .
V gene: TRBV7-9
CDR3 protein: CASSPGRGDNTEAFF
CDR3 DNA: TGTGCCAGCAGCCCGGGGAGAGGTGATAACACTGAAGCTTTCTTT

J gene: TRBJ1-5
D gene: .
CDR3 length: 13
clone size: .
V gene: TRBV6-5
CDR3 protein: CASSYDLNQPQHF
CDR3 DNA: TGTGCCAGCAGTTACGACCTAAATCAGCCCCAGCATTTT

J gene: TRBJ1-6
D gene: .
CDR3 length: 14
clone size: .
V gene: TRBV2
CDR3 protein: CASRTRVGNSPLHF
CDR3 DNA: TGTGCCAGCAGGACGAGGGTAGGGAATTCACCCCTCCACTTT

J gene: TRBJ2-1
D gene: .
CDR3 length: 15
clone size: .
V gene: TRBV5-1
CDR3 protein: CASSLMQASTNEQFF
CDR3 DNA: TGCGCCAGCAGCTTGATGCAGGCGTCGACCAATGAGCAGTTCTTC

J gene: TRBJ1-2
D gene: .
CDR3 length: 12
clone size: .
V gene: TRBV19
CDR3 protein: CASSLWTGGYTF
CDR3 DNA: TGTGCCAGTAGTCTATGGACTGGTGGCTACACCTTC

J gene: TRBJ2-2
D gene: .
CDR3 length: 13
clone size: .
V gene: TRBV19
CDR3 protein: CASSISGLGELFF
CDR3 DNA: TGTGCCAGTAGTATTTCAGGGCTCGGGGAGCTGTTTTTT

J gene: TRBJ1-4
D gene: .
CDR3 length: 15
clone size: .
V gene: TRBV2
CDR3 protein: CASRVNRVVDEKLFF
CDR3 DNA: TGTGCCAGCAGGGTAAACAGGGTCGTGGACGAAAAACTGTTTTTT

J gene: TRBJ2-3
D gene: .
CDR3 length: 14
clone size: .
V gene: TRBV9
CDR3 protein: CASSVIATTDTQYF
CDR3 DNA: TGTGCCAGCAGCGTGATAGCGACCACAGATACGCAGTATTTT

J gene: TRBJ2-5
D gene: .
CDR3 length: 13
clone size: .
V gene: TRBV30
CDR3 protein: CAWSVLEQGTQYF
CDR3 DNA: TGTGCCTGGAGTGTGCTAGAACAAGGCACCCAGTACTTC

J gene: TRBJ2-1
D gene: .
CDR3 length: 18
clone size: .
V gene: TRBV27
CDR3 protein: CASSRRVVEGGGYNEQFF
CDR3 DNA: TGTGCCAGCAGTCGCCGGGTGGTTGAGGGGGGCGGATACAATGAGCAGTTCTTC

J gene: TRBJ2-1
D gene: TRBD2
CDR3 length: 16
clone size: .
V gene: TRBV5-1
CDR3 protein: CASRLSSSGGASEQFF
CDR3 DNA: TGCGCCAGCAGGCTGTCCTCTAGCGGGGGGGCGAGTGAGCAGTTCTTC

J gene: TRBJ2-3
D gene: .
CDR3 length: 13
clone size: .
V gene: TRBV5-4
CDR3 protein: CASSLAITDTQYF
CDR3 DNA: TGTGCCAGCAGCTTGGCCATCACAGATACGCAGTATTTT

J gene: TRBJ2-1
D gene: .
CDR3 length: 17
clone size: .
V gene: TRBV5-1
CDR3 protein: CASSLLYRGNSYNEQFF
CDR3 DNA: TGCGCCAGCAGCTTGTTATATCGGGGCAACTCCTACAATGAGCAGTTCTTC

J gene: TRBJ2-3
D gene: .
CDR3 length: 16
clone size: .
V gene: TRBV5-1
CDR3 protein: CASSLASGASTDTQYF
CDR3 DNA: TGCGCCAGCAGCTTGGCGTCGGGGGCTAGCACAGATACGCAGTATTTT

J gene: TRBJ2-7
D gene: TRBD2
CDR3 length: 15
clone size: .
V gene: TRBV7-7
CDR3 protein: CASSVHSGGKREQYF
CDR3 DNA: TGTGCTAGCAGCGTCCATAGCGGGGGAAAGCGCGAGCAGTACTTC

J gene: TRBJ2-2
D gene: .
CDR3 length: 15
clone size: .
V gene: TRBV5-1
CDR3 protein: CASSLGGGPTGELFF
CDR3 DNA: TGCGCCAGCAGCTTGGGAGGCGGCCCGACCGGGGAGCTGTTTTTT

J gene: TRBJ2-7
D gene: .
CDR3 length: 14
clone size: once
V gene: TRBV11-2
CDR3 protein: CASSSRDASLGQYF
CDR3 DNA: TGTGCCAGCAGCAGCCGGGACGCGTCCCTGGGGCAGTACTTC

J gene: TRBJ1-1
D gene: .
CDR3 length: 13
clone size: .
V gene: TRBV14
CDR3 protein: CASSGALGTEAFF
CDR3 DNA: TGTGCCAGCAGCGGGGCTTTAGGCACTGAAGCTTTCTTT